These 5 T cell receptor beta chains came from one sample sequenced in a study of CD8 T cells in ankylosing spondylitis. One entry per CDR3 protein, called by TCRdb with MiXCR from the 5' RACE reads. The table lists 160,000 or so distinct CDR3 sequences, 9.8% of them singletons. Source material: blood, either unsorted or a sorted T cell fraction (not recorded which). Receptor source: a female donor with ankylosing spondylitis or in good health (not recorded which).

This clonotype was detected many times. The chain employs TRBV7-9 and TRBJ2-7, with a weak D call TRBD1 (6 bases). Germline loops: CDR1 SEHNR, CDR2 FQNEAQ (reference sequence). This CDR3 has 14 amino acids. V shed 6 bases and J shed 3 bases, with 15 bases lying between them. CDR3 sequence: CASSLGGQYYEQYF. CDR3 DNA: TGTGCCAGCAGTCTTGGCGGACAGTACTACGAGCAGTACTTC.

This chain links TRBV2 with TRBJ1-1, with unresolved D. V lost 4 bases and J lost 4, with 13 bases in between. Germline assignment: CDR1 SNHLY and CDR2 FYNNEI. The CDR3 covers 14 residues. CDR3 amino acids: CASSVSNGGTEAFF. CDR3 coding DNA: TGTGCCAGCAGTGTGAGCAACGGAGGCACTGAAGCTTTCTTT.

This clonotype was observed a handful of times. V gene TRBV4-3 combines with J gene TRBJ2-1; tentatively, D is TRBD2 (5 bases). V lost 0 bases and J 3 bases, leaving 15 bases between the germline ends. Germline loops: CDR1 LGHNA, CDR2 YSLEER. The CDR3 spans 17 residues. The CDR3 loop reads CASSQDSWPGNYNEQFF. In DNA, the CDR3 is TGCGCCAGCAGCCAAGATAGCTGGCCGGGGAACTACAATGAGCAGTTCTTC.

This clonotype was detected many times. The chain recombines TRBV28 with TRBJ2-7; tentatively, D is TRBD2 (5 bases). The CDR3 spans 18 residues. V lost 6 bases and J 6 bases, leaving 30 bases between the germline ends. The V gene's germline CDR1 is MDHEN and CDR2 SYDVKM. The DNA for the CDR3 is TGTGCCAGCAGCCTTCCAACCCACGAGGGAACCCTACCCTTCGAGCAGTACTTC. Amino acids: CASSLPTHEGTLPFEQYF.

The V call is TRBV5-5, the J call TRBJ2-6; possibly TRBD2 for D (5 bases). CDR1 and CDR2 (germline): SGHKS, YYEKEE (reference sequence). The CDR3 has 18 residues. V was cut by 0 bases and J by 2 bases, with 15 bases left in between. The CDR3 DNA follows: TGTGCCAGCAGCTTGGATCCCCCCACGAGGGCTGGGGCCAACGTCCTGACTTTC. Amino acids: CASSLDPPTRAGANVLTF.